Sequencing of this T cell receptor beta chain was carried out in a study of T cell changes during pregnancy in multiple sclerosis (dated by TCRdb to the late 2010s). Regarding the study in general: In women with multiple sclerosis, the researchers looked at how the T cell repertoire shifted as pregnancy progressed.

V sheds 2 bases and J sheds 4 bases, leaving 14 bases between their ends. Including the terminal cysteine and phenylalanine, the CDR3 comprises 16 residues. The DNA shown is the 48-base CDR3, in frame from base 1. According to the germline V gene, CDR1 reads MGHDK and CDR2 reads SYGVNS. Libraries came from the immunoSEQ multiplex PCR assay. The source is immuneACCESS, and TCRdb retained only in-frame sequences with V and J called. Part of the clones is not carried over; for the studies checked, unresolved V genes explain less than half of this, and the remainder is unexplained. The sample table records over 35,000 clones; 75% to 95% of these occur just once. About 0.4% of the sample lies in the top ten. Regarding this clone: It has no known antigen specificity. It has no much larger one-base neighbor in the sample; base qualities were not kept.

The source is a female donor with multiple sclerosis, enrolled in a pregnancy study. Sample: CD4+ T cells from peripheral blood mononuclear cells, taken in the third trimester of pregnancy. Rearrangement joined TRBV25-1 to TRBJ2-2; TRBD1 is a possible D gene, resting on 6 matching bases. The CDR3 sequence is CASSETQTGVTGELFF. The DNA is as follows: TGTGCCAGCAGTGAAACCCAGACAGGCGTCACCGGGGAGCTGTTTTTT.